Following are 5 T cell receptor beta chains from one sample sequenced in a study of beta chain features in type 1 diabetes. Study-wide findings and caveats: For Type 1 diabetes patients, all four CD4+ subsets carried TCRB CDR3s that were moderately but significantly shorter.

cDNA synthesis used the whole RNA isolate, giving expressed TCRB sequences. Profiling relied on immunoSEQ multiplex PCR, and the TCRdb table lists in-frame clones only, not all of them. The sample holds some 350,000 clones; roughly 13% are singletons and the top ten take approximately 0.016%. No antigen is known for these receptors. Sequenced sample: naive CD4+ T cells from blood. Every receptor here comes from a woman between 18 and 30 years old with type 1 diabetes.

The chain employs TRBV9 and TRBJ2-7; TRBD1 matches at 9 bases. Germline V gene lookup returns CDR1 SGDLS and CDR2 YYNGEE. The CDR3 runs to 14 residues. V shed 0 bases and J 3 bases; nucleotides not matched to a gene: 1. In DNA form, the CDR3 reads TGTGCCAGCAGCGTAGGACAGGGGGTCTACGAGCAGTACTTC. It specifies CASSVGQGVYEQYF.

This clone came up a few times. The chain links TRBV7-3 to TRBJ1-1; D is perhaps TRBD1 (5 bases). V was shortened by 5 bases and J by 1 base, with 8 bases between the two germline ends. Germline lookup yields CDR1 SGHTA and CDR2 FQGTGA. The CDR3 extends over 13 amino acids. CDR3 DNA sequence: TGTGCCAGCAGCATTGACAGGAACACTGAAGCTTTCTTT. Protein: CASSIDRNTEAFF.

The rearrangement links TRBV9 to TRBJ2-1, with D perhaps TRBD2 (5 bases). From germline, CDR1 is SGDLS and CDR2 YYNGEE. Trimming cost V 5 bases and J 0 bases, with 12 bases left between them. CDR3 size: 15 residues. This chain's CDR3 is CASRSPGSSYNEQFF. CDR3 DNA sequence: TGTGCCAGCAGGTCCCCGGGAAGCTCCTACAATGAGCAGTTCTTC. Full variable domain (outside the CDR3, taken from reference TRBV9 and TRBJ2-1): DSGVTQTPKHLITATGQRVTLRCSPRSGDLSVYWYQQSLDQGLQFLIQYYNGEERAKGNILERFSAQQFPDLHSELNLSSLELGDSALYFCASRSPGSSYNEQFFGPGTRLTVL.

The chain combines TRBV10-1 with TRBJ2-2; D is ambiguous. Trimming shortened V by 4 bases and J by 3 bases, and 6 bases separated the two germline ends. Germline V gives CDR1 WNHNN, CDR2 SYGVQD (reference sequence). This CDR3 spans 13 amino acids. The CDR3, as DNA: TGCGCCAGCAGTGTTATGTACACCGGGGAGCTGTTTTTT. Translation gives CASSVMYTGELFF.

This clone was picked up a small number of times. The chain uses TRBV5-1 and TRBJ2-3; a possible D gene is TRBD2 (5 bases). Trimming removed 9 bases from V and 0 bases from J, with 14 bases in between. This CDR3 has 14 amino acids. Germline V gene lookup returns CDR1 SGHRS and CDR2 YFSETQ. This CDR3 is CATRGTPSTDTQYF. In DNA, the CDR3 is TGCGCCACCCGGGGAACTCCTAGCACAGATACGCAGTATTTT.